The T cell receptor beta chain under discussion was sequenced for a study of post-analysis software for immune sequencing data. Study summary: Patients had relapsing-remitting, secondary progressive or progressive-relapsing multiple sclerosis; some lacked subtype.

Study-wide results and limits: Batch-matched samples strongly co-clustered by F measure. Compared with controls, patients showed significantly lower normalized Chao1 diversity.

Sequencing libraries made from TCR beta cDNA carried unique molecular identifiers. TCRdb passed the PCR reads through MiXCR, listing each CDR3 protein once. The table lists some 700,000 distinct CDR3 sequences, 55% to 60% of them singletons. With respect to this clonotype: No antigen is known for it.

The sequenced material came from blood. The TCR originated in a girl aged 2 to 10 with multiple sclerosis.

CDR3 coding DNA: TGTGCCAGCAGCCAAGATTCGGAGGAGGGGCGCGAGCAGTACTTC. This codes for CASSQDSEEGREQYF. V is TRBV4-2 and J is TRBJ2-7, with D possibly TRBD2 on 6 matching bases. Trimming stripped 0 bases from V and 6 bases from J, with 15 bases between. The CDR3 is 15 residues long. Germline V gene lookup returns CDR1 LGHNA and CDR2 YNFKEQ.